The clone carrying this T cell receptor (beta chain) was picked up one time. This sample was taken from a study of cytotoxic CD8 clonotypes in ibrutinib-treated CLL. Here immunoSEQ multiplex PCR was the method, and the copy in TCRdb shows in-frame clones only, minus some. The sample includes roughly 330,000 clones, about 64% of them seen just once. This CDR3 is 16 amino acids long. Trimming at V came to 5 bases and at J to 1 base, leaving 10 bases not matched to a gene. Per germline, CDR1 PRHDT and CDR2 FYEKMQ (reference sequence). This receptor was obtained from a human donor with chronic lymphocytic leukemia. This specimen was PBMCs, taken after 36 months of ibrutinib treatment. This rearrangement joins TRBV13 to TRBJ2-7, with TRBD1 matching over 8 bases. The CDR3 protein is CASSNLVGTGSYEQYF. DNA for the CDR3: TGTGCCAGCAGCAACCTGGTAGGGACAGGTTCCTACGAGCAGTACTTC.